This record looks at one TCR beta chain sequence and its context. The antigen is not known. The data stem from a study of T-cell reconstitution after alpha-beta-depleted transplantation in children. Overall study findings and caveats: Expanded graft clones numbering several hundred reportedly gave rise to alpha-beta T cells about two months after transplant. Surviving thymic progenitors and recipient T cells were the source of high TCRbeta diversity at day 60 in some patients. At the one-year point after transplant, T-cell counts and TCRbeta diversity were found to come mostly from T cells that had been newly produced.

This sample's TCRbeta library carried unique molecular identifier barcodes. MiXCR was run by TCRdb on the PCR reads, yielding one entry per CDR3 protein. Of 750,000 to 950,000 distinct CDR3 sequences in the sample, under 20% were seen once. Per the germline V gene, CDR1 is MNHEY and CDR2 is SMNVEV (reference sequence). This CDR3 has 15 amino acids. Between the trimmed V and J ends, which lost 3 bases and 4 bases, there was a span of 15 bases. The chain recombines TRBV27 with TRBJ1-2, with D perhaps matching TRBD1 (5 bases). The specimen was PBMCs, mostly from graft donor cells, collected 360 days after TCRalphabeta/CD19-depleted stem cell transplant. This receptor was identified in a male patient under 18 who had a stem cell transplant for acute lymphoblastic leukemia, so the T cells may come from the graft donor. This CDR3 is CASSFTGHISYGYTF. As DNA, the CDR3 is TGTGCCAGCAGTTTCACGGGGCACATAAGCTATGGCTACACCTTC.